A selection of T cell receptor beta chains follows, all from one sample in a study of human T cells and chemical hapten exposure. TCRdb re-derived calls from the RACE reads in MiXCR, one entry per CDR3 protein. Seen here are tens of thousands of distinct CDR3 sequences, 7.5% to 10% observed once, and the top ten hold more than 2.5%. The sequences come from whole blood, collected in connection with sensitization to the hapten diphenylcyclopropenone (DPC). The source is a woman in her thirties or forties with alopecia areata. Some clones in this sample may be carry-over from other donors' samples. The CDR3 runs from the conserved cysteine through the conserved F or W. Each record gives: CDR3 DNA, CDR3 protein, clone size, J gene, CDR3 length, D gene, V gene. The D gene is left open where the match is weak. Some rows mark clone size as missing; the rest say once, few, many or name a class of expanded clone.

CDR3nt: TGTGCCAGCAGTTCCTGGACAGGGACCTCGGACGAGCAGTACTTC
CDR3aa: CASSSWTGTSDEQYF
abundance: medium-sized
j_gene: TRBJ2-7
len: 15
d_gene: TRBD1
v_gene: TRBV6-5

CDR3nt: TGTGCCAGCAGTTTATCTGTCAGGGGGAACTATGGCTACACCTTC
CDR3aa: CASSLSVRGNYGYTF
abundance: many
j_gene: TRBJ1-2
len: 15
d_gene: TRBD1
v_gene: TRBV27

CDR3nt: TGTGCCAGCAGCTTAGATCAATGGGTCAATGAGCAGTTCTTC
CDR3aa: CASSLDQWVNEQFF
abundance: few
j_gene: TRBJ2-1
len: 14
d_gene: .
v_gene: TRBV11-2

CDR3nt: TGTGCCAGCAGTTACTTCAATAATTCACCCCTCCACTTT
CDR3aa: CASSYFNNSPLHF
abundance: few
j_gene: TRBJ1-6
len: 13
d_gene: .
v_gene: TRBV6-5

CDR3nt: TGTGCCACCGACCTCGGGCAGGGGCGCGGCACCGGGGAGCTGTTTTTT
CDR3aa: CATDLGQGRGTGELFF
abundance: .
j_gene: TRBJ2-2
len: 16
d_gene: .
v_gene: TRBV12-3/TRBV12-4

CDR3nt: TGTGCCAGCAGCTTAGATCCGGGGCTGGGGTCTGAAGCTTTCTTT
CDR3aa: CASSLDPGLGSEAFF
abundance: many
j_gene: TRBJ1-1
len: 15
d_gene: .
v_gene: TRBV13

CDR3nt: TGCAGTGTACTATCTCGGACAGGGAGATTCGATCAGCCCCAGCATTTT
CDR3aa: CSVLSRTGRFDQPQHF
abundance: .
j_gene: TRBJ1-5
len: 16
d_gene: TRBD1
v_gene: TRBV20-1

CDR3nt: TGCGCCAGCAGCCAAGAGGGAAGGGTTGGGTACGAGCAGTACTTC
CDR3aa: CASSQEGRVGYEQYF
abundance: few
j_gene: TRBJ2-7
len: 15
d_gene: .
v_gene: TRBV4-1

CDR3nt: TGTGCCAGCAGTTCTAAAGGGGTGGCCACTGAAGCTTTCTTT
CDR3aa: CASSSKGVATEAFF
abundance: .
j_gene: TRBJ1-1
len: 14
d_gene: .
v_gene: TRBV6-5

CDR3nt: TGCAGTGCTACCCGCGTCGCCCGAACTAGCACAGATACGCAGTATTTT
CDR3aa: CSATRVARTSTDTQYF
abundance: few
j_gene: TRBJ2-3
len: 16
d_gene: .
v_gene: TRBV20-1

CDR3nt: TGCGCCAGCAGCCAAGATAGAGGAGGTAACTACGAGCAGTACTTC
CDR3aa: CASSQDRGGNYEQYF
abundance: .
j_gene: TRBJ2-7
len: 15
d_gene: .
v_gene: TRBV4-1

CDR3nt: TGTGCCAGCAGTTACTATCTACCTTCACTCGGCAATGAGCAGTTCTTC
CDR3aa: CASSYYLPSLGNEQFF
abundance: .
j_gene: TRBJ2-1
len: 16
d_gene: .
v_gene: TRBV6-6

CDR3nt: TGTGCCAGCAGCTTAGGAGTGTCGCGAGACTCAACTAATGAAAAACTGTTTTTT
CDR3aa: CASSLGVSRDSTNEKLFF
abundance: .
j_gene: TRBJ1-4
len: 18
d_gene: .
v_gene: TRBV7-8

CDR3nt: TGTGCCAGCAGTTACGGGGCTAGCGGGGGGGCCTTCTACGAGCAGTACTTC
CDR3aa: CASSYGASGGAFYEQYF
abundance: many
j_gene: TRBJ2-7
len: 17
d_gene: TRBD2
v_gene: TRBV6-5

CDR3nt: TGTGCCAGCAGCTCCAGACAGGGGAGTGAAGCTTTCTTT
CDR3aa: CASSSRQGSEAFF
abundance: many
j_gene: TRBJ1-1
len: 13
d_gene: TRBD1
v_gene: TRBV7-9

CDR3nt: TGCGCCAGCAGCCAAGATGGCGGGGGTGACTCCTACAATGAGCAGTTCTTC
CDR3aa: CASSQDGGGDSYNEQFF
abundance: many
j_gene: TRBJ2-1
len: 17
d_gene: TRBD2
v_gene: TRBV4-1

CDR3nt: TGTGCCAGCAGCCCCTCCCCGGAAGGCCGGTTTTCCAAACTGTTTTTT
CDR3aa: CASSPSPEGRFSKLFF
abundance: many
j_gene: TRBJ1-4
len: 16
d_gene: .
v_gene: TRBV27

CDR3nt: TGTGCCAGCAGCTTAGGTGGACTGGGGAACACCGGGGAGCTGTTTTTT
CDR3aa: CASSLGGLGNTGELFF
abundance: .
j_gene: TRBJ2-2
len: 16
d_gene: .
v_gene: TRBV11-3

CDR3nt: TGTGCCAGCAGTTTGAACAGGGGGAGGAGCACTGAAGCTTTCTTT
CDR3aa: CASSLNRGRSTEAFF
abundance: .
j_gene: TRBJ1-1
len: 15
d_gene: TRBD1
v_gene: TRBV28

CDR3nt: TGCGCCAGCAGCCAAGGGAATGGGCCGTCCGGGGAGTACTTC
CDR3aa: CASSQGNGPSGEYF
abundance: many
j_gene: TRBJ2-4
len: 14
d_gene: .
v_gene: TRBV4-3

CDR3nt: TGCAGCGTTCGAGGGACAGGGTACCACGAGCAGTACTTC
CDR3aa: CSVRGTGYHEQYF
abundance: few
j_gene: TRBJ2-7
len: 13
d_gene: TRBD1
v_gene: TRBV29-1

CDR3nt: TGTGCCAGCAGTCTCTCGGGCGAGCAGTACTTC
CDR3aa: CASSLSGEQYF
abundance: few
j_gene: TRBJ2-7
len: 11
d_gene: .
v_gene: TRBV12-3/TRBV12-4